Listed below are T cell receptor beta chains from one sample, sequenced in a study of cytomegalovirus exposure and HLA in healthy donors. TCRdb's copy holds only in-frame clones and misses some; the assay was immunoSEQ multiplex PCR. The sample has approximately 82,000 clones; 78% are singletons. The sequenced sample was PBMCs. These receptors all stem from a man aged 35-49 years in good health and CMV-seronegative. CDR3s include the opening cysteine and the closing phenylalanine or tryptophan. The order of the fields is CDR3 DNA, CDR3 protein, clone size, D gene, J gene, V gene. The D gene is left open where the match is weak. A row's size may be missing; if present it is once, few, many or a size class.

TGCGCCAGCAGCTTGAGAGCTGGGACTAGCGGTTCCTACGAGCAGTACTTC CASSLRAGTSGSYEQYF NA TRBD2 TRBJ2-7 TRBV5-1
TGTGCCAGTAGTACCGGGACAGGGTCCTACGAGCAGTACTTC CASSTGTGSYEQYF NA TRBD1 TRBJ2-7 TRBV19
TGTGCCAGCTCACCACCGGAGGGGGGGAAACGCGTCGGCAATGAGCAGTTCTTC CASSPPEGGKRVGNEQFF NA NA TRBJ2-1 TRBV18
TGTGCCAGCAGCCCGCATGGGCAACATACGCAGTATTTT CASSPHGQHTQYF NA NA TRBJ2-3 TRBV9
TGTGCCAGCTCACCTGAACAGGGGGCTTTAACTGAAGCTTTCTTT CASSPEQGALTEAFF NA TRBD1 TRBJ1-1 TRBV18
TGTGCCATCCTCCAAGGGGGGGGTAACACCGGGGAGCTGTTTTTT CAILQGGGNTGELFF NA NA TRBJ2-2 TRBV10-3
TGTGCCAGCAGTCCAGCGTATGGCTACACCTTC CASSPAYGYTF once NA TRBJ1-2 TRBV2
TGTGCCAGCAGCTCGGCAACAGGGGTGAACTCTGGGGCCAACGGCCTGACTTTC CASSSATGVNSGANGLTF NA TRBD1 TRBJ2-6 TRBV7-6
TGTGCCAGCAGCCACACAGGGGCAGATACGCAGTATTTT CASSHTGADTQYF NA TRBD1 TRBJ2-3 TRBV14
TGTGCCAGCAGTTTGGACAGATATCAGCCCCAGCATTTT CASSLDRYQPQHF NA NA TRBJ1-5 TRBV6-1
TGTGCCAGCAAAACCCTAGCGGGAGACACCGGGGAGCTGTTTTTT CASKTLAGDTGELFF NA TRBD2 TRBJ2-2 TRBV2
TGTGCCAGCAGTTTATCGCAGGGTCGCGCGGGAGGTAGGGTGACCCAGTACTTC CASSLSQGRAGGRVTQYF NA TRBD2 TRBJ2-5 TRBV27
TGTGCCAGCAGTTTGGGTATTTGGAGGGCCACGGGGAGTAGTAATGAGCAGTTCTTC CASSLGIWRATGSSNEQFF NA NA TRBJ2-1 TRBV28
TGTGCCAGCAGCCAAGAGAAAGGCAGGGAGGTAAGCGGCCGGATTAGCTCCTACGAGCAGTACTTC CASSQEKGREVSGRISSYEQYF NA NA TRBJ2-7 TRBV4-2
TGTGCCAGCAGCATCTCCTTACAGGTAAATGAGCAGTTCTTC CASSISLQVNEQFF NA NA TRBJ2-1 TRBV5-6
TGTGCCAGCAGTTTAGGACTTTTTAACACCGGGGAGCTGTTTTTT CASSLGLFNTGELFF few NA TRBJ2-2 TRBV28
TGTGCCAGCAGTGCGACAGGGGATCAGCCCCAGCATTTT CASSATGDQPQHF few TRBD1 TRBJ1-5 TRBV25-1
TGTGCCAGCAGCCAGCTAGGGACAGGGGGCGAAAAACTGTTTTTT CASSQLGTGGEKLFF NA TRBD1 TRBJ1-4 TRBV4-2
TGTGCCAGCAGTTTGGGACAGACTCCCTACAATGAGCAGTTCTTC CASSLGQTPYNEQFF NA TRBD1 TRBJ2-1 TRBV7-3
TGTGCCAGCTCACCACGCCCGGGGAACACTGAAGCTTTCTTT CASSPRPGNTEAFF once NA TRBJ1-1 TRBV18